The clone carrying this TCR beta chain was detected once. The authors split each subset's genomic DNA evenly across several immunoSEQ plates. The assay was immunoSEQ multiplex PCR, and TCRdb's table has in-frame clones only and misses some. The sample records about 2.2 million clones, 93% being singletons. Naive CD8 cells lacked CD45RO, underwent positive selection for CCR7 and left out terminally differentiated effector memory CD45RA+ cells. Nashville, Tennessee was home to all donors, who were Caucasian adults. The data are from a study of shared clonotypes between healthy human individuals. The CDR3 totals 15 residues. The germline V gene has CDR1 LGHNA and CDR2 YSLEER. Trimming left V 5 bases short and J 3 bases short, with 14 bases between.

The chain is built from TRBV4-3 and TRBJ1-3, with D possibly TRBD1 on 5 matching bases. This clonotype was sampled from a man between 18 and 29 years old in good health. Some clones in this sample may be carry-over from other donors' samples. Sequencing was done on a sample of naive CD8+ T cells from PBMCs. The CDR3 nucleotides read TGCGCCAGCAGCGACGGGACGTCGAATGGAAACACCATATATTTT. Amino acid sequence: CASSDGTSNGNTIYF.